This TCR beta chain was sequenced for a study of T cells in Graves' hyperthyroidism and ophthalmopathy. Study observations and caveats: Progression to ophthalmopathy was predicted a median of 6.5 months early.

V lost 3 bases, J lost 8 bases, and 23 bases lay in between. The CDR3 spans 16 residues. Germline V gives CDR1 DFQATT, CDR2 SNEGSKA (reference sequence). As for this clonotype: What it binds is not known.

Amplification targeted TCR beta CDR3 regions from RNA transcripts. The TCR CDR3 first-round RT-PCR relied on the HTBI primer set. TCRdb independently ran MiXCR on the multiplex PCR reads; one entry per CDR3 protein. In the table there are fewer than 450,000 distinct CDR3 sequences, about 18% of which are singletons. Diagnosis of hyperthyroidism was new in patients aged 18 to 65, and its duration was under 2 months. The study based diagnoses on clinical symptoms, serum thyroxine and TRAb, thyroid ultrasound and orbital computed tomography. Fresh peripheral blood, approximately 10 ml, yielded the PBMCs.

V gene TRBV20-1 combines with J gene TRBJ2-1; D uncertain. This receptor was identified in a woman aged 25 to 45 with Graves' hyperthyroidism that later progressed to Graves' ophthalmopathy. The sample taken for sequencing was blood. The CDR3 here is CSASVRHLYFNDEQFF. In DNA, the CDR3 is TGCAGTGCTAGCGTCCGTCACCTTTATTTTAACGATGAGCAGTTCTTC.